This T cell receptor (beta chain) comes out of a study of T-cell memory formation after mild COVID-19. This clonotype turned up a few times. This CDR3 is built from 13 residues. Per the germline V gene, CDR1 is SQVTM and CDR2 is ANQGSEA. Trimming removed 4 bases from V and 2 bases from J, with 10 bases in between. A single record per CDR3 protein comes from TCRdb applying MiXCR to the 5' RACE reads. The sample shows hundreds of thousands of distinct CDR3 sequences, 20% of them seen only once. The sequencing sample was made of PBMCs or a T cell subset sorted from them (not recorded which). The receptor's source is an adult woman who had mild COVID-19 (a few samples of this study predate the infection). Cell type and time point are not known. The chain couples TRBV29-1 to TRBJ2-3; D uncertain. CDR3 sequence reads: CSVGPAVTDTQYF. CDR3 nucleotide sequence: TGCAGCGTTGGTCCGGCAGTCACAGATACGCAGTATTTT.